A selection of T cell receptor beta chains follows, all from one sample in a study of early T cells in non-severe SARS-CoV-2 infection. MiXCR, applied by TCRdb to the 5' RACE reads, yields one record per CDR3 protein. The sample holds about 69,000 distinct CDR3 sequences, around a tenth seen once. Material for sequencing was whole blood. The receptors originated from an adult who was a healthcare worker with PCR-confirmed SARS-CoV-2 infection or an uninfected control (not recorded which). Each CDR3 is given with its conserved first and last residue. Each record gives: CDR3 DNA, CDR3 protein, clone size, D gene, J gene, V gene. A D gene is named only where the DNA matches it firmly. Size values are once, few and many counts, or a class for expanded clones, and some rows have none.

TGCAGTGCTAGAGCCACCCGCCGTGACGGTAATGAAAAACTGTTTTTT,CSARATRRDGNEKLFF,NA,NA,TRBJ1-4,TRBV20-1
TGTGCCAGCAGCTTGCCAGGGGGCAATCAGCCCCAGCATTTT,CASSLPGGNQPQHF,many,NA,TRBJ1-5,TRBV5-5
TGTGCCAGCAGCCCAGAAGGGACAGGGACCAATGAGCAGTTCTTC,CASSPEGTGTNEQFF,many,TRBD1,TRBJ2-1,TRBV11-3
TGTGCCAGCAGTTTTGGAGACGAGCAGTACTTC,CASSFGDEQYF,many,NA,TRBJ2-7,TRBV12-3/TRBV12-4
TGTGCCAGCAGTGACTCGATTGACAGGGTTCGGACCTACGAGCAGTACTTC,CASSDSIDRVRTYEQYF,NA,TRBD1,TRBJ2-7,TRBV6-4
TGTGCCAGCAGCGGACAGAGGGGCACTGAAGCTTTCTTT,CASSGQRGTEAFF,many,NA,TRBJ1-1,TRBV9
TGTGCCAGCAGTTTAGCGCGGGCTAGCGGGAGGGCCTACCCAGATACGCAGTATTTT,CASSLARASGRAYPDTQYF,many,TRBD2,TRBJ2-3,TRBV12-3/TRBV12-4
TGTGCCAGCAGCGAACAGGGCGGCACTGAAGCTTTCTTT,CASSEQGGTEAFF,many,NA,TRBJ1-1,TRBV7-9
TGTGCCAGCAGTCAACTACAGGGAGGGCCAAATAATTCACCCCTCCACTTT,CASSQLQGGPNNSPLHF,few,NA,TRBJ1-6,TRBV6-5
TGTGCCAGTAGTTATCCCCCCGGGGAGCTGTTTTTT,CASSYPPGELFF,NA,NA,TRBJ2-2,TRBV19
TGTGCCAGCAGTCCCCCGGGTAGTAGCGGGAGTCGTCAAAACATTCAGTACTTC,CASSPPGSSGSRQNIQYF,many,TRBD2,TRBJ2-4,TRBV12-3/TRBV12-4